Listed below are T cell receptor beta chains from one sample, sequenced in a study of regulatory T cells in long-lasting Graves disease. Using its own MiXCR run on the multiplex PCR reads, TCRdb lists one record per CDR3 protein. Here the sample spans 400,000 to 500,000 distinct CDR3 sequences, around 15% being singletons. This sample was also put to use in a study of T cells in Graves' hyperthyroidism and ophthalmopathy.

The sequenced sample was peripheral blood mononuclear cells (PBMCs), obtained at new diagnosis, from a patient treated with antithyroid drugs. Every receptor here comes from a woman younger than 30 with Graves disease. Both conserved end residues are part of each CDR3. The D gene is left open where the match is weak. Part of the rows lack a size; the others show once, few, many or a class for expanded clones.

TRBV9,-,-,TRBJ1-4,CASSSWESTNEKLFF,TGTGCCAGCAGCTCGTGGGAGTCAACTAATGAAAAACTGTTTTTT
TRBV2,many,TRBD2,TRBJ2-3,CASILPGLAGETDTDTQYF,TGTGCCAGCATTTTACCGGGACTAGCGGGAGAGACTGACACAGATACGCAGTATTTT
TRBV7-2,many,-,TRBJ2-6,CASSRTSGANVLTF,TGTGCCAGCAGCCGTACCTCTGGGGCCAACGTCCTGACTTTC
TRBV9,few,TRBD2,TRBJ2-1,CASSVGASGAYNEQFF,TGTGCCAGCAGCGTAGGAGCTAGCGGGGCCTACAATGAGCAGTTCTTC
TRBV7-2,-,TRBD2,TRBJ2-3,CASSLREGTDTQYF,TGTGCCAGCAGCTTGCGGGAGGGCACAGATACGCAGTATTTT
TRBV20-1,many,-,TRBJ2-4,CSAREPTLAKNIQYF,TGCAGTGCTAGAGAACCTACCCTAGCCAAAAACATTCAGTACTTC
TRBV29-1,-,TRBD2,TRBJ2-7,CSVEFTSGRNEQYF,TGCAGCGTTGAATTCACTAGCGGGAGGAACGAGCAGTACTTC
TRBV18,-,-,TRBJ1-2,CASSRRRNYGYTF,TGTGCCAGCTCACGGAGACGTAACTATGGCTACACCTTC
TRBV6-1,few,-,TRBJ1-4,CASSGSSTNEKLFF,TGTGCCAGCAGTGGGAGCTCAACTAATGAAAAACTGTTTTTT
TRBV5-1,many,-,TRBJ2-7,CASSPDSIYEQYF,TGCGCCAGCAGCCCCGACTCAATCTACGAGCAGTACTTC
TRBV3-1,few,TRBD2,TRBJ2-2,CASSQDSLAGPGGGELFF,TGTGCCAGCAGCCAAGATTCGCTAGCGGGCCCGGGAGGCGGGGAGCTGTTTTTT
TRBV27,many,-,TRBJ2-3,CASSLGPEGPDTQYF,TGTGCCAGCAGTTTGGGCCCGGAGGGCCCAGATACGCAGTATTTT
TRBV4-3,-,-,TRBJ1-5,CASSDTVTSNQPQHF,TGCGCCAGCAGCGATACAGTAACTAGCAATCAGCCCCAGCATTTT
TRBV29-1,-,TRBD1,TRBJ2-7,CSVGDRNSYEQYF,TGCAGCGTTGGGGACAGGAACTCCTACGAGCAGTACTTC
TRBV27,many,-,TRBJ2-3,CASSLLYTDTQYF,TGTGCCAGCAGTTTACTTTACACAGATACGCAGTATTTT
TRBV10-3,many,-,TRBJ2-7,CAISDADYLYEQYF,TGTGCCATCAGTGATGCGGACTACCTGTACGAGCAGTACTTC
TRBV7-3,-,TRBD1,TRBJ1-1,CASREFGQESTEAFF,TGTGCCAGCAGAGAATTTGGACAGGAGAGCACTGAAGCTTTCTTT
TRBV12-3/TRBV12-4,many,TRBD2,TRBJ2-3,CASSPTSAPHPSYF,TGTGCCAGCAGTCCCACTAGCGCCCCTCATCCGTCGTATTTT
TRBV12-3/TRBV12-4,-,TRBD2,TRBJ2-1,CASKQTSGSYNEQFF,TGTGCCAGCAAACAAACTAGCGGCTCCTACAATGAGCAGTTCTTC
TRBV28,few,-,TRBJ2-2,CASSLISRSRRELFF,TGTGCCAGCAGTTTAATTAGTCGAAGTAGGAGAGAGCTGTTTTTT
TRBV19,-,-,TRBJ2-5,CASSPLRGETQYF,TGTGCCAGTAGTCCACTACGTGGGGAGACCCAGTACTTC
TRBV30,few,-,TRBJ1-2,CAWSLMGGGYGYTF,TGTGCCTGGAGTCTTATGGGAGGAGGATATGGCTACACCTTC
TRBV19,-,-,TRBJ2-7,CASSIEGPYEQYF,TGTGCCAGTAGTATAGAGGGCCCCTACGAGCAGTACTTC
TRBV24-1,-,-,TRBJ1-5,CATSDASGTRWDQPQHF,TGTGCCACCAGTGATGCCTCCGGGACCCGCTGGGATCAGCCCCAGCATTTT
TRBV5-6,many,-,TRBJ2-5,CASSRNHRAETQYF,TGTGCCAGCAGCCGAAACCACAGGGCCGAGACCCAGTACTTC
TRBV29-1,many,TRBD1,TRBJ1-2,CSVKTTQGAAGVGYTF,TGCAGCGTTAAAACAACGCAGGGGGCCGCAGGGGTTGGCTACACCTTC
TRBV18,many,TRBD1,TRBJ2-1,CASSQGTGGSNEQFF,TGTGCCAGCTCGCAGGGGACAGGAGGGTCCAATGAGCAGTTCTTC
TRBV10-2,few,TRBD2,TRBJ2-7,CASTQRTSGSNLHEQYF,TGCGCCAGCACCCAAAGGACTAGCGGGAGCAATCTACACGAGCAGTACTTC
TRBV6-5,few,-,TRBJ1-1,CASSYSSGLGVNTEAFF,TGTGCCAGCAGTTACTCGTCAGGGTTGGGGGTGAACACTGAAGCTTTCTTT
TRBV20-1,many,-,TRBJ2-7,CSARNLASLEEQYF,TGCAGTGCTAGAAACCTAGCTTCCCTGGAAGAGCAGTACTTC
TRBV30,few,TRBD1,TRBJ2-6,CAWSPGTDSNVLTF,TGTGCCTGGAGTCCAGGGACAGACTCCAACGTCCTGACTTTC
TRBV27,-,TRBD2,TRBJ2-7,CASSVLAGAGYEQYF,TGTGCCAGCAGTGTACTAGCGGGAGCGGGCTACGAGCAGTACTTC
TRBV20-1,-,TRBD2,TRBJ2-5,CSARGSSGRRETQYF,TGCAGTGCTCGAGGGTCTAGCGGGAGAAGGGAGACCCAGTACTTC
TRBV11-2,-,-,TRBJ2-3,CASSHYRGLTDTQYF,TGTGCCAGCAGCCACTACCGAGGCCTAACAGATACGCAGTATTTT
TRBV7-6,many,TRBD1,TRBJ2-7,CASSPQITGVGEQYF,TGTGCCAGCAGCCCACAGATTACAGGGGTAGGGGAGCAGTACTTC
TRBV28,-,-,TRBJ1-4,CASRETLTVGEKLFF,TGTGCCAGCCGGGAGACATTGACAGTAGGCGAAAAACTGTTTTTT
TRBV6-2/TRBV6-3,many,-,TRBJ2-3,CATAGTSSTDTQYF,TGTGCCACCGCGGGAACCTCTAGCACAGATACGCAGTATTTT
TRBV20-1,-,TRBD1,TRBJ1-2,CSVTNRGPNYGYTF,TGCAGTGTTACCAACAGGGGTCCTAACTATGGCTACACCTTC
TRBV6-2/TRBV6-3,-,TRBD1,TRBJ1-5,CASSRTGRGNQPQHF,TGTGCCAGCAGCAGGACAGGGCGCGGCAATCAGCCCCAGCATTTT
TRBV6-2/TRBV6-3,many,-,TRBJ2-3,CASSYSLYPDEDADTQYF,TGTGCCAGCAGTTACTCACTCTATCCGGACGAGGACGCAGATACGCAGTATTTT
TRBV6-2/TRBV6-3,few,-,TRBJ2-7,CASSGLFEQYF,TGTGCCAGCAGTGGCCTCTTTGAGCAGTACTTC
TRBV29-1,-,TRBD2,TRBJ2-5,CSVGLAAPYQETQYF,TGCAGCGTTGGGCTAGCGGCCCCGTACCAAGAGACCCAGTACTTC
TRBV10-1,few,TRBD2,TRBJ2-2,CASGAAGGYTGELFF,TGCGCCAGCGGTGCGGCGGGAGGTTACACCGGGGAGCTGTTTTTT
TRBV24-1,many,TRBD1,TRBJ1-1,CATRQGGNAEAFF,TGTGCCACGCGACAGGGGGGTAACGCTGAAGCTTTCTTT
TRBV11-2,-,TRBD1,TRBJ2-7,CASSLKTGGASSEQYF,TGTGCCAGCAGCTTAAAAACAGGGGGCGCATCTTCCGAGCAGTACTTC
TRBV15,few,-,TRBJ2-3,CATSARPGTDTQYF,TGTGCCACCAGCGCCCGTCCAGGTACAGATACGCAGTATTTT
TRBV5-1,many,TRBD1,TRBJ2-7,CASSSRDRFLRDSWQYF,TGCGCCAGCAGCTCCAGGGACAGATTTCTACGAGACTCGTGGCAGTACTTC
TRBV4-1,-,-,TRBJ1-6,CASSQEAYNSPLHF,TGCGCCAGCAGCCAAGAGGCATATAATTCACCCCTCCACTTT
TRBV7-8,-,TRBD1,TRBJ1-2,CASSPRTGGANGYTF,TGTGCCAGCAGCCCTAGGACAGGGGGAGCAAATGGCTACACCTTC
TRBV10-2,-,-,TRBJ2-7,CASSSADRLLYEQYF,TGCGCCAGCTCCTCTGCCGACAGATTACTCTACGAGCAGTACTTC
TRBV24-1,-,TRBD2,TRBJ2-5,CATSDSQSGRGETQYF,TGTGCCACCAGTGATTCTCAAAGCGGGAGAGGAGAGACCCAGTACTTC
TRBV6-5,many,TRBD2,TRBJ2-7,CASSYSSGSDYEQYF,TGTGCCAGCAGTTACAGTAGCGGGAGTGATTACGAGCAGTACTTC
TRBV6-1,few,-,TRBJ2-1,CASRAWTNTHNEQFF,TGTGCCAGCAGGGCTTGGACTAATACACACAATGAGCAGTTCTTC